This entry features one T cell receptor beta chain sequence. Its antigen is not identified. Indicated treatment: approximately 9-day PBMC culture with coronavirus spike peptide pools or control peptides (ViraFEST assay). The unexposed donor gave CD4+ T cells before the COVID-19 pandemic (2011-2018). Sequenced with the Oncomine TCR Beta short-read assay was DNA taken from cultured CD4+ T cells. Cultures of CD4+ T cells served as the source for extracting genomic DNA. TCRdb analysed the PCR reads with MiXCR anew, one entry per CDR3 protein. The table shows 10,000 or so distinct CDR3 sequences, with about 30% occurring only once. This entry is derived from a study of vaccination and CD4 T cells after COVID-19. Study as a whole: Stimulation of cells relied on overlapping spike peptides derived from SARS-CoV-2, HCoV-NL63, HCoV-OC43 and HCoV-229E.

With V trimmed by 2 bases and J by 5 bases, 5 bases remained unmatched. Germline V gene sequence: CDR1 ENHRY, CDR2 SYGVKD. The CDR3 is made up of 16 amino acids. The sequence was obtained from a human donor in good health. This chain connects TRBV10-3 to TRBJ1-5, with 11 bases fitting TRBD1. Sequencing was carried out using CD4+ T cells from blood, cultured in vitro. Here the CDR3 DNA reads TGTGCCATCAGTGAGGCCGGGACAGGGGGGTATCAGCCCCAGCATTTT. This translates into CAISEAGTGGYQPQHF.